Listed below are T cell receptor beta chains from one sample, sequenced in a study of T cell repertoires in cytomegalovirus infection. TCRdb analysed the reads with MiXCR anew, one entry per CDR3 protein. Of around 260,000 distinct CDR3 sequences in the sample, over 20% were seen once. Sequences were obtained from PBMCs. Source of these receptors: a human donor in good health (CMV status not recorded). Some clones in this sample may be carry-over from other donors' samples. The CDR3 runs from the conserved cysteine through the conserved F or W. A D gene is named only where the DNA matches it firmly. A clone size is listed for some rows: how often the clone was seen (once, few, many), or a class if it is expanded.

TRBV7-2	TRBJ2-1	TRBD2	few	TGTGCCAGCAGCCGTACTAGCGGGCCGACCGATGAGCAGTTCTTC	CASSRTSGPTDEQFF
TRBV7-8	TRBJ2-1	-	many	TGTGCCAGCAGCTTAGCGGTCAGACCATGGGATGAGCAGTTCTTC	CASSLAVRPWDEQFF
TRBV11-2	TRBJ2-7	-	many	TGTGCCAGCAGCTTATTAGTACCCAACTACGAGCAGTACTTC	CASSLLVPNYEQYF
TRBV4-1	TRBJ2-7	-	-	TGCGCCAGCAGAGGCTTCTCCTACGAGCAGTACTTC	CASRGFSYEQYF
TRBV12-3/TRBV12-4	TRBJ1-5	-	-	TGTGCCAGCGCCCCCGGAGGAGGTGGTCAGCCCCAGCATTTT	CASAPGGGGQPQHF
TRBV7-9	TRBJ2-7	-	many	TGTGCCAGCAACCAGGTCGGCGGCTCCTACGAGCAGTACTTC	CASNQVGGSYEQYF
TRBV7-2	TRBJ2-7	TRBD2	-	TGTGCCAGCAGCTCCGCAGCGGGGGCCTACGAGCAGTACTTC	CASSSAAGAYEQYF
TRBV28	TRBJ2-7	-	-	TGTGCCAGCAGTTCCTCTTGGGGTGCGCTAAACTCCTACGAGCAGTACTTC	CASSSSWGALNSYEQYF
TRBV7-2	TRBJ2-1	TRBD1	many	TGTGCCAGCAGCTTCGACAGGGGAACCTACAATGAGCAGTTCTTC	CASSFDRGTYNEQFF
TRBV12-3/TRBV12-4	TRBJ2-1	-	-	TGTGCCAGCAGTTTTACGCGGGCGTCACAGTTCTTC	CASSFTRASQFF
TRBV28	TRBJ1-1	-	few	TGTGCCAGCAGCCCATATAGGGAAGGTGGGATCCCTGAAGCTTTCTTT	CASSPYREGGIPEAFF
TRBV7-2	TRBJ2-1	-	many	TGTGCCAGCAGCCGGGACTCCGGCTCCTACAATGAGCAGTTCTTC	CASSRDSGSYNEQFF
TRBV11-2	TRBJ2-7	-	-	TGTGCCAGCAGCTTAGAACGGAGGGGATACGAGCAGTACTTC	CASSLERRGYEQYF
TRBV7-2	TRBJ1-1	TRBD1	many	TGTGCCAGCAGCTCCCAGGGGGTCGGAGCTGAAGCTTTCTTT	CASSSQGVGAEAFF
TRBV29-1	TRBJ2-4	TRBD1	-	TGCAGCGTGGCAGGGGGTGTGTTAGCCAAAAACATTCAGTACTTC	CSVAGGVLAKNIQYF
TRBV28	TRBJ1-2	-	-	TGTGCCAGCAGCACAACGGGGGGCTACACCTTC	CASSTTGGYTF
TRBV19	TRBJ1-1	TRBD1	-	TGTGCCAGTAGTTCCCCGGGACAGGAGCACACTGAAGCTTTCTTT	CASSSPGQEHTEAFF
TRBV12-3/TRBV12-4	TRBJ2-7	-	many	TGTGCCAGCAGTTTGACCGCGAGTAACGAGCAGTACTTC	CASSLTASNEQYF
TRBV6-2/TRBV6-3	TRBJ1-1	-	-	TGTGCCAGCAGTTACGCCCGTTTCGGGATGAACACTGAAGCTTTCTTT	CASSYARFGMNTEAFF
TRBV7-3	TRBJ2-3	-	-	TGTGCCAGCAGCTTAATCCTGGGATCAGATACGCAGTATTTT	CASSLILGSDTQYF
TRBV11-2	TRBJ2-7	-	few	TGTGCCAGCAGCTTGGAGCGGCCGACCTACGAGCAGTACTTC	CASSLERPTYEQYF
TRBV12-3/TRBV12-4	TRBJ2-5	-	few	TGTGCCAGCAGCCTGGGAGGGGGTTCCACAGAGACCCAGTACTTC	CASSLGGGSTETQYF
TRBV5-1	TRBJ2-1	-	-	TGCGCCAGCAGCTCCATGGGGGATCCATCTTACAATGAGCAGTTCTTC	CASSSMGDPSYNEQFF
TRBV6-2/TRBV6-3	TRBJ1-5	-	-	TGTGCCAGCAGCCGCGGACCTCCCAATGGTCAGCCCCAGCATTTT	CASSRGPPNGQPQHF
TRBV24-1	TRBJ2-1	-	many	TGTGCCACCAGTGACCGAGGAAGATTTGAGCAGTTCTTC	CATSDRGRFEQFF
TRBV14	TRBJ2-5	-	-	TGTGCCAGCAGCCAAGATTTCCGGGGAGGGACCCAGTACTTC	CASSQDFRGGTQYF
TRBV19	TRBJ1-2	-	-	TGTGCCAGTAGTACTTCGCGTGGGGCGGACTATGGCTACACCTTC	CASSTSRGADYGYTF
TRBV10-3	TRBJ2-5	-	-	TGTGCCATCAGTGGCAGGGGGGAAGAGACCCAGTACTTC	CAISGRGEETQYF
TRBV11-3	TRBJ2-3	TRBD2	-	TGTGCCAGCAGCTTAGGCACTAGCGGGAGATCCGATACGCAGTATTTT	CASSLGTSGRSDTQYF
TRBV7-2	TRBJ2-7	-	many	TGTGCCAGCAGCTTAGTACAGGACTCCTACGAGCAGTACTTC	CASSLVQDSYEQYF
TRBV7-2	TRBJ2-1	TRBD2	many	TGTGCCAGCAGCTTAGGACTAGCGGGAGGGCCTTACAATGAGCAGTTCTTC	CASSLGLAGGPYNEQFF
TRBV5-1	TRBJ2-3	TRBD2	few	TGCGCCAGCAGCTGGGGGGACCGGGAGGGATCAGATACGCAGTATTTT	CASSWGDREGSDTQYF
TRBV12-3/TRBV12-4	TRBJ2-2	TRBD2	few	TGTGCCAGCAGTTTTAGCGGGGCTAACACCGGGGAGCTGTTTTTT	CASSFSGANTGELFF